Described below is a single T cell receptor beta chain sequence and its context. The antigen this receptor binds is unknown. Base qualities were left out, and no much larger clone turns up one base away. The time point label on this specimen signifies: pre-transplant. Unstimulated PBMCs, after thawing, were stained for CD3, CD4 and CD8 and then FACS-sorted into CD3+CD4+ and CD3+CD8+ populations. All 8 studied subjects were randomized to immunosuppression withdrawal. The Qiagen DNeasy Blood and Tissue Kit was used for genomic DNA isolation. The data are from a study of T cell clones after liver transplantation (dated by TCRdb to the late 2010s). In the study overall: The samples were obtained from ITN030ST, a randomized trial that attempted immunosuppression withdrawal within 2 years after liver transplantation. The study cohort included 8 liver transplant recipients, of whom 3 were classified as tolerant and 5 as non-tolerant. Three of the eight recipients were HCV-positive; the others were transplanted for non-autoimmune, non-viral indications. Blood samples were collected pre-transplant, pre-randomization before withdrawal, and post-randomization after either complete withdrawal or failed withdrawal. Donor-reactive T cell clones were identified by TCRbeta sequencing after a pre-transplant mixed lymphocyte reaction and then tracked in post-transplant blood. Until randomization at 12-24 months post-transplant, subjects were given standard immunosuppression, with no induction therapy. Tolerance meant complete immunosuppression withdrawal for at least one year without liver enzymes rising beyond twice the upper limit of normal. As an antigen-independent comparator for the donor-reactive sequences, third party-reactive TCRbeta sequences from pre-transplant MLRs were identified as well.

From cysteine to phenylalanine, the CDR3 is 14 amino acids long. The sequence is cut down to CDR3 DNA, 42 bases in frame from base 1. Unmatched junction bases come to 6, with V trimmed by 5 bases and J by 4 bases. Sequences MNHEY (CDR1) and SMNVEV (CDR2) are obtained from the germline V gene (reference sequence). High-throughput TCRbeta CDR3 sequencing of frozen genomic DNA was performed by immunoSEQ, with PCR amplification, mapping, bias correction and internal controls included. In the authors' own workflow: Only productive rearrangements were retained, and each unique TCRbeta sequence was defined by its CDR3 nucleotide sequence together with its V and J gene. Donor-reactive sequences required at least 5-fold expansion in CFSE-low cells versus unstimulated pre-transplant cells and at least 0.01% frequency. Minimum frequency thresholds were set for each subject based on the unstimulated sample with the lowest template count, ensuring at least 90% detection power. Jensen-Shannon divergence between the top 1000 TCRbeta sequences after and before transplant was used to measure repertoire turnover. Two-sided Fisher's exact tests were used to test for changes in how often donor-reactive sequences were detected. TCRdb stores this immuneACCESS table with in-frame sequences only. Part of the clones is absent; in the studies checked, under half of the shortfall reflects unresolved V genes, and no reason is known for the rest. D and trimming come from the DNA, and the V and J calls and clone size come from that table. The table for this sample lists 55,000 to 80,000 clones; around 90% of them were counted only once. The ten largest clones take up under 3.5% of the sample.

The paper as a whole reports these results and caveats: In two subjects, low numbers of available donor cells limited the measurable donor-reactive repertoire. The decline in donor-reactive sequences exceeded the decline in third party-reactive sequences, suggesting partial antigen-specific deletion that was unrelated to withdrawal success. The conclusions were considered preliminary, being limited by small, heterogeneous patient numbers and non-standardized post-transplant time points. A significant post-transplant decrease in circulating donor-reactive CD4 TCRbeta sequences was observed in most of the 8 subjects, irrespective of tolerance or HCV status. Because no allograft tissue specimens were available, donor-reactive T cells may have migrated into the graft instead of being deleted. When repertoire turnover was taken into account, detection of donor-reactive sequences was significantly reduced in 7 of 8 subjects for CD4 and in 8 of 8 subjects for CD8.

This chain joins TRBV27 to TRBJ2-3; TRBD1 matches 7 bases in the middle. The source material was CD4+ T cells from blood, sampled before liver transplant. The clonotype originates from a human donor who received a liver transplant. The CDR3 protein: CASSTKTGSDTQYF. The nucleotide sequence reads TGTGCCAGCAGTACCAAGACAGGGTCAGATACGCAGTATTTT.